This TCR beta chain was documented in a study of graft-versus-host responses after intestinal transplantation. Study at large: Recipients obtained multivisceral, liver-intestinal, or isolated intestinal transplants.

On this clone itself: The antigen remains unidentified.

This CDR3 contains 13 residues. Germline lookup yields CDR1 GTSNPN and CDR2 SVGIG (reference sequence). The V end was cut by 2 bases, the J end by 0 bases, with 5 bases between. Measured with immunoSEQ multiplex PCR; TCRdb has only the in-frame clones, and not every one. This sample has about 100,000 clones, with roughly 87% found just once. Overall study findings and caveats: Recipient marrow contained GvH clones, some of which appeared first in ileum or blood.

The genes are TRBV30 and TRBJ1-3; D is perhaps TRBD1 (5 bases). This clonotype was obtained from a human donor who was the organ donor for an intestinal transplant. Sample: unstimulated CD4+ T cells sorted from spleen or lymph node cells, taken before transplant. The CDR3 region has the DNA TGTGCCTGGAGTACAGGCTCTGGAAACACCATATATTTT. It yields the protein CAWSTGSGNTIYF.